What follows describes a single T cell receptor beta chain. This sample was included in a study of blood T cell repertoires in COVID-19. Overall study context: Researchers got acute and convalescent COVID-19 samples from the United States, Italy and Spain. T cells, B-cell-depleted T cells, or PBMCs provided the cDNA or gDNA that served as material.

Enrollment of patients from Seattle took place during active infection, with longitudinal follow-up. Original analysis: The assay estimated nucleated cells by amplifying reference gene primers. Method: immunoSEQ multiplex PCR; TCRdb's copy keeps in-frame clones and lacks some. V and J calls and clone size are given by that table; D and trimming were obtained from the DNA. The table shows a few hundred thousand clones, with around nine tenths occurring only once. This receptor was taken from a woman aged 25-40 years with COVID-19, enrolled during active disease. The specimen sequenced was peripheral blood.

The CDR3 DNA follows: TGTGCCAGTAGTATAGGCGGGCACGAGCAGTACTTC. As protein: CASSIGGHEQYF. This chain connects TRBV19 to TRBJ2-7; perhaps TRBD2 as D (5 bases). CDR1 is LNHDA and CDR2 is SQIVND in the germline V gene (reference sequence). With 1 base removed from V and 5 bases from J, the gap between germline ends came to 6 bases. The CDR3 consists of 12 residues.